This note documents a single T cell receptor (beta chain) sequence. Its antigen is not known. Total RNA, at least 5 micrograms per sample, came from PBMCs. The sample belongs to a study of blood T cells in healthy people across ages. Study-level points and caveats: Among long-lived donors, naive CD4+ cells were more numerous and diversity higher than in aged donors.

Next came a second PCR, run for about 7 to 12 cycles, which used a sample-barcoded 5' primer along with a J-beta primer mix. Using its own MiXCR run on the 5' RACE reads, TCRdb lists one record per CDR3 protein. The repertoire includes over a million distinct CDR3 sequences, approximately 59% of them detected once, and 6.5% to 8.5% sits in the top ten. CDR1 and CDR2 (germline): SGHRS, YFSETQ. The CDR3 sequence is 18 residues long. Trimming stripped 3 bases from V and 10 bases from J, with 29 bases between. Sequencing was done on a sample of blood. This TCR derives from a man aged 18 to 30 in good health. The genes are TRBV5-1 and TRBJ2-1, with D maybe TRBD2 (11 bases). This chain's CDR3 is CASSSPGTGVLAGEEQFF. DNA of the CDR3: TGCGCCAGCAGCTCACCCGGGACAGGGGTACTAGCGGGAGAAGAGCAGTTCTTC.